The clone carrying this T cell receptor (beta chain) was counted a single time. Under the authors' procedure: It was from reference gene primer amplification that nucleated cell counts were estimated. The assay was immunoSEQ multiplex PCR, and TCRdb's table has in-frame clones only and misses some. V and J calls and clone size are those listed in that table; D and trimming were worked out from the DNA. The sample contains around 170,000 clones, about 88% of which appear only once. This sample was taken from a study of blood T cell repertoires in COVID-19. At the level of the study: COVID-19 samples from acute and convalescent phases originated in the United States, Italy and Spain. Nucleic acid was either cDNA or gDNA, and it came from T cells, B-cell-depleted T cells, or PBMCs.

CDR3 length equals 15 residues. V was pared by 4 bases and J by 5 bases, with 17 bases between. CDR1 is SGDLS and CDR2 is YYNGEE in the germline V gene. During active infection, Seattle patients enrolled and were then monitored through disease. This receptor was obtained from a man between 60 and 75 years old with COVID-19, enrolled during active disease. The chain has TRBV9 and TRBJ2-3; maybe TRBD1 (6 bases). The sequenced sample consisted of peripheral blood. In DNA, the CDR3 is TGTGCCAGCAGCCCTCGGACAGCCCCCGGAGATACGCAGTATTTT. Translating gives CASSPRTAPGDTQYF. The variable domain in full, completed from reference TRBV9 and TRBJ2-3, reads DSGVTQTPKHLITATGQRVTLRCSPRSGDLSVYWYQQSLDQGLQFLIQYYNGEERAKGNILERFSAQQFPDLHSELNLSSLELGDSALYFCASSPRTAPGDTQYFGPGTRLTVL.